This TCR beta chain is drawn from a study of T cells expressing NK-cell markers. TCRdb reprocessed the 5' RACE reads, keeping one entry per CDR3 protein, no DNA. The ten top clones account for 7.3%, within a sample of approximately 460,000 distinct CDR3 sequences. Germline lookup yields CDR1 MNHEY and CDR2 SMNVEV (reference sequence). CDR3 length equals 14 residues. This receptor was identified in a woman aged 18 to 75 in good health. The chain is built from TRBV27 and TRBJ1-3; TCRdb indicates TRBD1, and absent DNA this call remains unverified. Sequenced: blood T cells: a sorted CD56 or NKG2C T cell subset, CD4+ or CD8+ T cells, or bulk PBMC T cells (not recorded which). The CDR3 sequence is CASSLSGGGNTIYF.